Listed here are 32 T cell receptor beta chains from one sample, sequenced in a study of metastatic and nonmetastatic thyroid tumors. TCRdb reprocessed the PCR reads using MiXCR. The sample lists roughly 81,000 clones; 8% to 9.5% were seen once. Prior to thyroid surgery, none of the patients had received any treatment. Sequenced sample: blood. Receptors originate from a female donor with papillary thyroid cancer or a benign thyroid nodule (not recorded which). Some clones in this sample may be carry-over from other donors' samples.

This clone was picked up many times. This chain links TRBV6-5 with TRBJ1-6; 7 bases agree with TRBD1. Germline V lookup: CDR1 MNHEY, CDR2 SVGAGI. V dropped 0 bases and J dropped 0; count of bases not matched to a gene: 2. The CDR3 loop spans 17 amino acids. This CDR3 is CASSYSNRGSYNSPLHF. The CDR3 DNA reads as TGTGCCAGCAGTTACTCTAACAGGGGCTCCTATAATTCACCCCTCCACTTT.

In this sample, this clone turned up many times. V usage is TRBV15 and J usage is TRBJ2-1; 13 bases are shared with TRBD2. V lost 2 bases and J lost 10; bases outside the gene matches: 2. The germline CDR1 and CDR2 sequences are LNHNV and YYDKDF (reference sequence). The CDR3 sequence is 14 residues long. The CDR3 bases are TGTGCCACCAGCAGACTGACTAGCGGGGGGGAGCAGTTCTTC. It encodes CATSRLTSGGEQFF.

This clone was counted many times. This chain uses TRBV11-2 with TRBJ1-2; TRBD1 might be the D (5 bases). Germline V lookup: CDR1 SGHAT, CDR2 FQNNGV. CDR3 size: 12 residues. V was clipped by 9 bases and J by 4 bases, with 12 bases between them. CDR3 in DNA: TGTGCCAGTCAGAGGGGTATCTATGGCTACACCTTC. Protein sequence: CASQRGIYGYTF.

In its sample, this clone was seen many times. The chain carries TRBV7-2 and TRBJ1-1; D call uncertain. The CDR3 sequence is 14 residues long. The V gene lost 0 bases and the J gene lost 0 bases, with 5 bases spanning the gap. Germline loops: CDR1 SGHTA, CDR2 FQGNSA. Here the CDR3 DNA reads TGTGCCAGCAGCTTAGCCCAGATGAACACTGAAGCTTTCTTT. Its protein product is CASSLAQMNTEAFF.

This clone showed up just a few times. A much larger clone differs from this one at a single base, so this may be a read error. The chain recombines TRBV29-1 with TRBJ2-5; 12 bases are shared with TRBD2. The germline gives CDR1 SQVTM, CDR2 ANQGSEA. The CDR3 totals 15 residues. The CDR3 here is CSFERTSGDQETQYF. The CDR3 nucleotides are TGCAGCTTTGAGAGGACTAGCGGGGACCAAGAGACCCAGTACTTC.

This clone was recorded many times. V and J are TRBV5-1 and TRBJ1-5; D perhaps matches TRBD1 (5 bases). The CDR3 runs 13 residues. Looked up from germline, CDR1 is SGHRS and CDR2 is YFSETQ. The V gene lost 0 bases and the J gene lost 7 bases, with 8 bases spanning the gap. In nucleotides, the CDR3 is TGCGCCAGCAGCTTGGGCGGGGCCCAGCCCCAGCATTTT. As protein: CASSLGGAQPQHF.

This clone was recorded many times. The chain joins TRBV6-5 to TRBJ1-6; D ambiguous. The ends were cut back, 0 bases at V and 7 bases at J, with 10 bases in the middle. CDR1 and CDR2 from the germline V gene are MNHEY and SVGAGI. CDR3 length: 15 amino acids. The CDR3 DNA follows: TGTGCCAGCAGTTACTCAGACGGTAAAAATTCACCCCTCCACTTT. Protein: CASSYSDGKNSPLHF.

The chain is built from TRBV5-4 and TRBJ2-5; 10 bases match TRBD1. Germline CDR1 is SGHNT and CDR2 is YYREEE (reference sequence). There are 16 residues in the CDR3. J lost 4 bases, V lost 4 bases, and 10 bases had no gene match. The CDR3 DNA reads TGTGCCAGCAGCCTGATCGGGACAGGGGAGAGAGAGACCCAGTACTTC. Translated, it gives CASSLIGTGERETQYF.

Points on this clone: The junction and the germline gene differ at one end; a read error may be behind it. The J gene is TRBJ2-5, the V gene TRBV7-8; 8 bases match TRBD1. Per germline, CDR1 SGHVS and CDR2 FQNEAQ. The CDR3 contains 16 residues. CDR3 sequence: CASGLATGEVIKTQYF. CDR3 DNA sequence: TGTGCCAGCGGCTTAGCGACAGGGGAGGTAATAAAGACCCAGTACTTC.

The chain links TRBV3-1 to TRBJ2-2; 8 nucleotides line up with TRBD1. This CDR3 region has 14 residues. J gave up 7 bases and V 2 bases, and 3 bases lay outside the gene matches. Germline assignment: CDR1 LGHDT and CDR2 YNNKEL (reference sequence). As DNA, the CDR3 is TGTGCCAGCAGCCAACAGGGGGCGAACGGGGAGCTGTTTTTT. Translation: CASSQQGANGELFF.

This clone was seen ten or more times. The gene calls are TRBV12-3 or TRBV12-4 and TRBJ1-1, with D possibly being TRBD1 (6 bases). Trimming pared 5 bases from V and 3 bases from J, leaving 16 bases between. The CDR3 covers 15 residues. CDR3: CASSPQGGSYTEAFF. In nucleotides, the CDR3 is TGTGCCAGCAGTCCACAGGGTGGGTCTTACACTGAAGCTTTCTTT.

This clone was observed at least ten times. The rearrangement joins TRBV18 to TRBJ1-1; no reliable D call. This CDR3 is 15 amino acids long. The V gene lost 3 bases and the J gene lost 0 bases, with 11 bases spanning the gap. Germline V gene sequence: CDR1 KGHSH, CDR2 LQKENI. The CDR3 sequence is CASSPLADMNTEAFF. DNA for the CDR3: TGTGCCAGCTCACCTCTGGCTGACATGAACACTGAAGCTTTCTTT. Combining the CDR3 with reference TRBV18 and TRBJ1-1 gives the whole variable domain NAGVMQNPRHLVRRRGQEARLRCSPMKGHSHVYWYRQLPEEGLKFMVYLQKENIIDESGMPKERFSAEFPKEGPSILRIQQVVRGDSAAYFCASSPLADMNTEAFFGQGTRLTVV.

This clone was seen ten or more times. V and J are TRBV28 and TRBJ2-7; D is ambiguous. This CDR3 has 13 residues. The germline CDR1 and CDR2 sequences are MDHEN and SYDVKM. V lost 3 bases to trimming and J lost 1 base, with 7 bases between them. CDR3 sequence reads: CASSLNPSYEQYF. The DNA for the CDR3 is TGTGCCAGCAGTTTGAACCCGTCCTACGAGCAGTACTTC.

V is TRBV6-1 and J is TRBJ1-1; D is unclear. The V and J ends lost 6 bases and 1 base respectively, with 9 bases between them. The CDR3 runs to 13 residues. Looked up from germline, CDR1 is MNHNS and CDR2 is SASEGT. The CDR3 nucleotides read TGTGCCAGCAGACCCGACTGGAACACTGAAGCTTTCTTT. Translated, it gives CASRPDWNTEAFF.

This clone was picked up many times. This specimen includes other DNA sequences encoding the same CDR3. The V gene is TRBV6-1, the J gene TRBJ1-6, with no clear D. Germline V lookup: CDR1 MNHNS, CDR2 SASEGT. The V gene lost 3 bases and the J gene lost 6 bases, with 6 bases spanning the gap. The CDR3 has 13 residues. The CDR3 is CASSESSNSPLHF. The CDR3 nucleotides are TGTGCCAGCAGTGAGAGTTCTAATTCACCCCTCCACTTT.

In this sample, this clone turned up many times. The chain has TRBV27 and TRBJ2-7; 7 nucleotides agree with TRBD1. V shed 5 bases, J shed 0 bases, and the junction held 1 base outside the gene matches. Per germline, CDR1 MNHEY and CDR2 SMNVEV (reference sequence). The CDR3 length is 13 residues. CDR3 nucleotide sequence: TGTGCCAGCAGTGACAGGGTCTCCTACGAGCAGTACTTC. It encodes CASSDRVSYEQYF.

The sample holds many counts of this clone. This chain uses TRBV5-5 with TRBJ1-6; TRBD1 might be the D (6 bases). The CDR3 contains 14 residues. Germline CDR1 is SGHKS and CDR2 is YYEKEE (reference sequence). Deletions cut 5 bases from V and 6 bases from J, with 12 bases between. The CDR3 spells CASSFGQTNSPLHF. CDR3 bases: TGTGCCAGCAGTTTCGGACAGACTAATTCACCCCTCCACTTT.

The rearrangement links TRBV4-2 to TRBJ2-5; 8 bases agree with TRBD2. CDR3 length equals 15 residues. Germline V gene data show CDR1 as LGHNA and CDR2 as YNFKEQ. V shed 1 base and J 4 bases; nucleotides not matched to a gene: 5. This chain's CDR3 is CASSQAGGGRETQYF. CDR3 nucleotide sequence: TGTGCCAGCAGCCAAGCTGGCGGGGGGCGAGAGACCCAGTACTTC.

This clone was observed at least ten times. This chain joins TRBV7-9 and TRBJ1-2; D remains ambiguous. This CDR3 region has 14 residues. From germline, CDR1 is SEHNR and CDR2 FQNEAQ (reference sequence). V lost 5 bases to trimming and J lost 8 bases, with 18 bases between them. The CDR3 DNA reads TGTGCCAGCAGCACCCAACCGGGCAACTCAGGCTACACCTTC. Protein: CASSTQPGNSGYTF.

This clone showed up many times. The chain has TRBV3-1 and TRBJ2-7; D gene ambiguous. CDR3 length: 14 amino acids. Trimming took 6 bases from V and 6 from J, leaving 18 bases between them. Germline V gene sequence: CDR1 LGHDT, CDR2 YNNKEL (reference sequence). As DNA, the CDR3 is TGTGCCAGCAGTACATCGGAGCCGGCTGGCGAGCAGTACTTC. Its translation is CASSTSEPAGEQYF.

This clone was seen ten or more times. The rearrangement links TRBV20-1 to TRBJ2-7, with 7 bases identical to TRBD2. Germline-derived CDR1 and CDR2 are DFQATT and SNEGSKA (reference sequence). Trimming took 1 base from V and 3 from J; bases not matched to a gene: 9. The CDR3 consists of 15 residues. Here the CDR3 reads CSARAPWGGDYEQYF. As DNA, the CDR3 is TGCAGTGCTAGAGCCCCCTGGGGGGGAGACTACGAGCAGTACTTC.

In the case of this clone: A clone one base away is much larger, so this may be a read error. The chain employs TRBV5-4 and TRBJ1-1, with TRBD1 as a possible D gene (5 bases). From germline, CDR1 is SGHNT and CDR2 YYREEE (reference sequence). The CDR3 covers 14 residues. Trimming left V 5 bases short and J 4 bases short, with 15 bases between. The CDR3 spells CASRTRAGPTEAFF. The CDR3, as DNA: TGTGCCAGCAGAACCCGTGCGGGGCCCACTGAAGCTTTCTTT.

This clone was observed at least ten times. The chain employs TRBV30 and TRBJ1-5; D not certain. The germline V gene has CDR1 GTSNPN and CDR2 SVGIG (reference sequence). Trimming cost V 4 bases and J 1 base, with 8 bases left between them. The CDR3 spans 13 residues. The CDR3 here is CAWNRYSNQPQHF. CDR3 in DNA: TGTGCCTGGAATCGATACAGCAATCAGCCCCAGCATTTT.

This clone was detected many times. At one boundary the junction diverges from the germline segment, which might be a read error. The same CDR3 can be traced to other DNA sequences in this sample. The chain is built from TRBV4-1 and TRBJ1-5, with TRBD1 identical over 7 bases. CDR3 length: 12 amino acids. CDR1 and CDR2 from the germline V gene are MGHRA and YSYEKL. Here the CDR3 reads CASSQGGVPQHF. CDR3 sequence (DNA): TGCGCTAGCAGCCAAGGGGGCGTTCCCCAGCATTTT.

The chain combines TRBV18 with TRBJ2-7; D might be TRBD1 or TRBD2, each matching 5 bases. The CDR3 spans 14 residues. Deletions cut 5 bases from V and 3 bases from J, with 14 bases between. The germline gives CDR1 KGHSH, CDR2 LQKENI. The CDR3 DNA follows: TGTGCCAGCTCAAACCGGGACGGCTTCTACGAGCAGTACTTC. As protein: CASSNRDGFYEQYF.

This clone appeared many times. The chain joins TRBV6-2 or TRBV6-3 to TRBJ2-1; D is uncertain. This CDR3 spans 15 amino acids. From germline, CDR1 is MNHEY and CDR2 SVGEGT. V dropped 3 bases and J dropped 3 bases, with 12 bases sitting between them. The CDR3 loop reads CASSYGAPDYNEQFF. The CDR3, as DNA: TGTGCCAGCAGTTATGGAGCGCCCGACTACAATGAGCAGTTCTTC.

The CDR3 sequence is CASSLDRGQETQYF. In DNA, the CDR3 is TGTGCCAGCAGCTTAGACAGGGGGCAAGAGACCCAGTACTTC. The chain joins TRBV7-8 to TRBJ2-5, with TRBD1 matching over 8 bases. The germline V gene encodes CDR1 SGHVS and CDR2 FQNEAQ. Unmatched junction bases numbered 0, after V lost 1 base and J lost 2 bases. CDR3 size: 14 residues.

Many counts were recorded for this clone. This sample also contains other DNA sequences that code for the same CDR3. J is TRBJ1-2 and V is TRBV27; D possibly corresponds to TRBD1 (6 bases). Germline V gives CDR1 MNHEY, CDR2 SMNVEV (reference sequence). The CDR3 has 14 amino acids. Trimming left V 2 bases short and J 5 bases short, with 12 bases between. CDR3 coding DNA: TGTGCCAGCAGTTTAGTCAGGGGTGGTTATGGCTACACCTTC. It translates to CASSLVRGGYGYTF.

In this sample, this clone turned up a few times. This rearrangement joins TRBV24-1 to TRBJ2-7, with 7 nucleotides matching TRBD1. Unmatched junction bases numbered 9, after V lost 5 bases and J lost 9 bases. Germline CDR1 is KGHDR and CDR2 is SFDVKD. This CDR3 spans 13 amino acids. The CDR3 is CATSGGTEIVQYF. Written as DNA, the CDR3 is TGTGCCACCAGTGGGGGGACAGAGATCGTGCAGTACTTC.

This clone was counted only a few times. V usage is TRBV6-2 or TRBV6-3 and J usage is TRBJ2-3; 12 nucleotides agree with TRBD2. Germline-derived CDR1 and CDR2 are MNHEY and SVGEGT. V was pared by 6 bases and J by 8 bases, with 12 bases of the junction left unmatched. CDR3 length equals 16 residues. The CDR3, as DNA: TGTGCCAGCAGCCCGGTACTAGCGGGGGGTGCAGGTACGCAGTATTTT. Its translation is CASSPVLAGGAGTQYF.

This clone has a handful of counts. This chain links TRBV19 with TRBJ1-2; D uncertain. In germline, CDR1 is LNHDA, CDR2 SQIVND (reference sequence). This CDR3 comprises 16 residues. Between the trimmed V and J ends, which lost 0 bases and 8 bases, there was a span of 19 bases. In nucleotides, the CDR3 is TGTGCCAGTAGTATAGAATTTACGTGGCAGGTCGACGGCTACACCTTC. As protein: CASSIEFTWQVDGYTF.

The V gene is TRBV10-3, the J gene TRBJ2-1; 7 bases match TRBD1. The length of the CDR3 is 14 residues. V lost 2 bases to trimming and J lost 10 bases; unmatched junction nucleotides: 8. The germline gives CDR1 ENHRY, CDR2 SYGVKD. This CDR3 is CAISERTGAQEQFF. CDR3 DNA sequence: TGTGCCATCAGTGAGAGAACAGGGGCACAGGAGCAGTTCTTC.